Following are 28 T cell receptor beta chains from one sample sequenced in a study of CD8 T cells in ankylosing spondylitis. These receptors' antigens are unknown. Study observations and caveats: Ankylosing spondylitis blood appeared to carry a characteristic TCR beta motif of several highly homologous variants.

TCRdb reprocessed the 5' RACE reads via MiXCR and lists one record per CDR3 protein. There are about 420,000 distinct CDR3 sequences in the sample; around 20% occur only once, and around 17% lies in the top ten. The sample comprised blood, either unsorted or a sorted T cell fraction (not recorded which). The receptors originated from a male donor with ankylosing spondylitis.

The table lists this clonotype with a few counts. This chain joins TRBV12-3 or TRBV12-4 and TRBJ2-2; no reliable D call. The CDR3 has 13 amino acids. The V and J ends lost 10 bases and 1 base respectively, with 10 bases between them. CDR3 sequence reads: CAIQRVNTGELFF. CDR3 in DNA: TGTGCCATCCAACGGGTGAACACCGGGGAGCTGTTTTTT.

In its sample, this clonotype was seen once. V is TRBV28 and J is TRBJ1-2; a weak D match, TRBD1 (5 bases). Germline-derived CDR1 and CDR2 are MDHEN and SYDVKM. CDR3 length: 14 amino acids. Trimming left V 6 bases short and J 4 bases short, with 15 bases between. The chain's CDR3 is CASRGDRRGYGYTF. The CDR3 DNA is TGTGCCAGCAGGGGGGACCGGCGGGGCTATGGCTACACCTTC.

This clonotype was counted only a few times. The chain has TRBV7-9 and TRBJ1-1; D gene unclear. Germline CDR1 reads SEHNR; CDR2 reads FQNEAQ (reference sequence). There are 13 residues in the CDR3. The ends were cut back, 6 bases at V and 2 bases at J, with 10 bases in the middle. CDR3 amino acids: CASSYSGNTEAFF. The DNA for the CDR3 is TGTGCCAGCAGTTACTCCGGAAACACTGAAGCTTTCTTT. Full variable domain (rest looked up from reference TRBV7-9 and TRBJ1-1): DTGVSQNPRHKITKRGQNVTFRCDPISEHNRLYWYRQTLGQGPEFLTYFQNEAQLEKSRLLSDRFSAERPKGSFSTLEIQRTEQGDSAMYLCASSYSGNTEAFFGQGTRLTVV.

The sample holds a few counts of this clonotype. CDR3: CASSFGGGEGETQYF. The CDR3 DNA reads TGTGCCAGCAGCTTCGGGGGTGGGGAGGGAGAGACCCAGTACTTC. The V call is TRBV11-2, the J call TRBJ2-5; 7 bases align to TRBD2. V gave up 3 bases and J gave up 4 bases; unmatched junction bases: 8. The CDR3 runs 15 residues. The V gene's germline CDR1 is SGHAT and CDR2 FQNNGV.

This clonotype has ten or more counts. J is TRBJ1-4 and V is TRBV7-2; D gene unclear. This CDR3 is built from 13 residues. Trimming stripped 3 bases from V and 8 bases from J, with 10 bases between. CDR1 is SGHTA, CDR2 FQGNSA, per germline. The CDR3 sequence is CASSLWGGEKLFF. CDR3 bases: TGTGCCAGCAGCTTGTGGGGTGGGGAAAAACTGTTTTTT.

This chain connects TRBV20-1 to TRBJ2-7; 13 bases are shared with TRBD2. Germline V gene sequence: CDR1 DFQATT, CDR2 SNEGSKA (reference sequence). This CDR3 region has 13 residues. The ends lost 5 bases at V and 3 bases at J; junction bases unmatched: 1. As DNA, the CDR3 is TGCAGTGCTGGGACTAGCGGGAACTACGAGCAGTACTTC. Encoded protein: CSAGTSGNYEQYF.

The CDR3 sequence: CATSDRAGPQHF. For the CDR3, the DNA is TGTGCCACCAGTGATCGGGCAGGTCCCCAGCATTTT. This chain joins TRBV24-1 and TRBJ1-5; D uncertain. This CDR3 is 12 amino acids long. Trimming cost V 3 bases and J 10 bases, with 9 bases left between them. Germline-derived CDR1 and CDR2 are KGHDR and SFDVKD.

This clonotype has a handful of counts. The rearrangement joins TRBV2 to TRBJ1-5; TRBD1 agrees at 9 bases. CDR1 is SNHLY and CDR2 is FYNNEI in the germline V gene. The V and J ends lost 7 bases and 9 bases, in that order; junction bases with no gene match: 10. The CDR3 covers 14 residues. CDR3 protein: CASTNRDRDPPQHF. The CDR3 DNA follows: TGTGCCAGCACCAACCGGGACAGGGATCCGCCCCAGCATTTT.

This chain uses TRBV11-2 with TRBJ2-3; D tentatively reads TRBD1 or TRBD2 (5 bases each). The length of the CDR3 is 15 residues. Trimming pared 1 base from V and 4 bases from J, leaving 12 bases between. Germline V CDR1 and CDR2: SGHAT, FQNNGV. The CDR3 reads CASSLGRGIPDTQYF. The CDR3 DNA reads as TGTGCCAGCAGCTTAGGTCGGGGCATCCCAGATACGCAGTATTTT.

This chain joins TRBV9 and TRBJ2-5; D is unresolved. Per the germline V gene, CDR1 is SGDLS and CDR2 is YYNGEE. This CDR3 contains 13 residues. Between the trimmed V and J ends, which lost 0 bases and 3 bases, there was a span of 6 bases. The CDR3 protein is CASSVGDKETQYF. CDR3 coding DNA: TGTGCCAGCAGCGTAGGTGACAAAGAGACCCAGTACTTC.

The genes are TRBV3-1 and TRBJ1-3, with D maybe TRBD1 (6 bases). CDR3 length: 14 amino acids. Germline V gives CDR1 LGHDT, CDR2 YNNKEL (reference sequence). Between the trimmed V and J ends, which lost 4 bases and 2 bases, there was a span of 9 bases. The CDR3 DNA follows: TGTGCCAGCAGCCTCGGGACAACTGGAAACACCATATATTTT. Protein: CASSLGTTGNTIYF.

This clonotype was seen many times. The V gene is TRBV14, the J gene TRBJ2-1, with D perhaps matching TRBD1 (6 bases). The CDR3 extends over 15 amino acids. Trimming cost V 3 bases and J 3 bases, with 12 bases left between them. Germline V gene data show CDR1 as SGHDN and CDR2 as FVKESK. The chain's CDR3 is CASSHRQGNYNEQFF. The CDR3, as DNA: TGTGCCAGCAGCCACAGGCAGGGGAACTACAATGAGCAGTTCTTC.

The rearrangement joins TRBV29-1 to TRBJ2-3; maybe TRBD2 (5 bases). This CDR3 comprises 13 residues. The V end lost 5 bases, the J end lost 6 bases, and 15 bases lay between the germline ends. Germline V lookup: CDR1 SQVTM, CDR2 ANQGSEA. The CDR3 DNA sequence: TGCAGCGTTAGCGGCTGGGGTAGGGATACGCAGTATTTT. Amino acid sequence: CSVSGWGRDTQYF.

A few counts support this clonotype. The J gene is TRBJ2-3, the V gene TRBV7-3; D ambiguous. CDR1 and CDR2 from the germline V gene are SGHTA and FQGTGA. The CDR3 consists of 14 residues. V was shortened by 4 bases and J by 2 bases, with 10 bases between the two germline ends. The CDR3 loop is CASSYDPNTDTQYF. The CDR3 DNA reads TGTGCCAGCAGCTACGACCCAAACACAGATACGCAGTATTTT.

This chain links TRBV6-2 or TRBV6-3 with TRBJ2-7; 9 nucleotides align to TRBD2. Unmatched junction bases numbered 8, after V lost 3 bases and J lost 2 bases. Germline-derived CDR1 and CDR2 are MNHEY and SVGEGT. The length of the CDR3 is 16 residues. The chain's CDR3 is CASSYWLAGRPYEQYF. The CDR3 DNA is TGTGCCAGCAGTTATTGGCTAGCGGGGAGGCCCTACGAGCAGTACTTC.

This clonotype was seen a handful of times. This chain joins TRBV5-1 and TRBJ2-3; the match to TRBD2 covers 10 bases. The V gene's germline CDR1 is SGHRS and CDR2 YFSETQ. The CDR3 is made up of 15 amino acids. The junction had 12 bases not matched to a gene; V was cut back by 4 bases and J by 10 bases. The CDR3 spells CASSPRASGRFAQYF. CDR3 sequence (DNA): TGCGCCAGCAGCCCCCGTGCTAGCGGGAGATTTGCGCAGTATTTT. Supplemented by reference TRBV5-1 and TRBJ2-3, the full variable domain reads KAGVTQTPRYLIKTRGQQVTLSCSPISGHRSVSWYQQTPGQGLQFLFEYFSETQRNKGNFPGRFSGRQFSNSRSEMNVSTLELGDSALYLCASSPRASGRFAQYFGPGTRLTVL.

The chain joins TRBV20-1 to TRBJ2-2; TRBD1 might be the D (6 bases). Germline lookup yields CDR1 DFQATT and CDR2 SNEGSKA (reference sequence). The ends were cut back, 1 base at V and 6 bases at J, with 9 bases in the middle. There are 13 residues in the CDR3. The CDR3 sequence: CSARAQGPGELFF. The CDR3 DNA sequence: TGCAGTGCTAGAGCACAGGGTCCCGGGGAGCTGTTTTTT.

This clonotype was picked up a small number of times. The chain employs TRBV24-1 and TRBJ2-1; 12 bases are a match to TRBD2. The CDR3 loop spans 17 amino acids. V shed 3 bases and J 2 bases; nucleotides not matched to a gene: 4. The germline V gene encodes CDR1 KGHDR and CDR2 SFDVKD. The CDR3 reads CATSDAGTSGPYNEQFF. The CDR3 DNA sequence: TGTGCCACCAGTGATGCCGGGACTAGCGGGCCCTACAATGAGCAGTTCTTC.

In its sample, this clonotype was seen a few times. The CDR3 region has the DNA TGTGCCAGCTCATTACAGGGCCCCCGCTCTGGGGCCAACGTCCTGACTTTC. The encoded protein is CASSLQGPRSGANVLTF. The chain recombines TRBV18 with TRBJ2-6; TRBD1 is a possible D gene (6 bases). The CDR3 consists of 17 residues. Germline lookup yields CDR1 KGHSH and CDR2 LQKENI. Trimming removed 5 bases from V and 0 bases from J, with 14 bases in between.

V is TRBV5-1 and J is TRBJ2-1; 7 nucleotides match TRBD2. V shed 0 bases and J 3 bases; nucleotides not matched to a gene: 6. The CDR3 sequence is 16 residues long. Looked up from germline, CDR1 is SGHRS and CDR2 is YFSETQ. DNA for the CDR3: TGCGCCAGCAGCTTGGGTCCGGGAGGTAACTACAATGAGCAGTTCTTC. Its protein product is CASSLGPGGNYNEQFF.

This clonotype came up a few times. The J gene is TRBJ2-2, the V gene TRBV2; TRBD2 agrees at 14 bases. CDR3 size: 16 residues. Germline CDR1 reads SNHLY; CDR2 reads FYNNEI. The V segment lost 6 bases and the J segment 6 bases; nucleotides outside the gene matches: 6. CDR3 in amino acids: CASSGTSGSVAGELFF. For the CDR3, the DNA is TGTGCCAGCAGCGGGACTAGCGGGAGTGTCGCCGGGGAGCTGTTTTTT.

The rearrangement joins TRBV5-1 to TRBJ2-1; D call uncertain. In germline, CDR1 is SGHRS, CDR2 YFSETQ. V shed 3 bases and J shed 3 bases, with 4 bases lying between them. There are 12 residues in the CDR3. CDR3 bases: TGCGCCAGCAGCTCTAACTACAATGAGCAGTTCTTC. Amino acids: CASSSNYNEQFF. The variable domain in full, with the rest retrieved from reference TRBV5-1 and TRBJ2-1, is KAGVTQTPRYLIKTRGQQVTLSCSPISGHRSVSWYQQTPGQGLQFLFEYFSETQRNKGNFPGRFSGRQFSNSRSEMNVSTLELGDSALYLCASSSNYNEQFFGPGTRLTVL.

This clonotype was detected a few times. The rearrangement uses TRBV15 and TRBJ2-1; TRBD2 is a possible D gene (6 bases). The length of the CDR3 is 12 residues. Deletions cut 0 bases from V and 12 bases from J, with 9 bases between. Germline V CDR1 and CDR2: LNHNV, YYDKDF (reference sequence). CDR3 sequence: CATSRDAGWQFF. CDR3 DNA sequence: TGTGCCACCAGCAGAGATGCGGGGTGGCAGTTCTTC.

This chain connects TRBV29-1 to TRBJ1-5; TRBD1 agrees at 7 bases. CDR1 and CDR2 (germline): SQVTM, ANQGSEA. V lost 4 bases to trimming and J lost 2 bases; unmatched junction nucleotides: 11. The CDR3 has 16 amino acids. The CDR3 reads CSVGGQGVGGNQPQHF. The CDR3 DNA is TGCAGCGTTGGGGGGCAGGGGGTGGGTGGCAATCAGCCCCAGCATTTT.

V is TRBV5-1 and J is TRBJ2-1; the D gene is possibly TRBD1 (6 bases). The CDR3 has 13 amino acids. Trimming stripped 3 bases from V and 5 bases from J, with 9 bases between. Germline V gene lookup returns CDR1 SGHRS and CDR2 YFSETQ. CDR3 sequence (DNA): TGCGCCAGCAGCTCCGGACAGAACAATGAGCAGTTCTTC. This codes for CASSSGQNNEQFF.

The chain uses TRBV2 and TRBJ2-1; unclear D gene. The CDR3 covers 14 residues. Per germline, CDR1 SNHLY and CDR2 FYNNEI. V gave up 7 bases and J gave up 0 bases, with 10 bases separating them. As DNA, the CDR3 is TGTGCCAGCAAGCCAGCCAGCTCCTACAATGAGCAGTTCTTC. It codes for CASKPASSYNEQFF.

This clonotype has only a few counts. The chain has TRBV6-1 and TRBJ2-3; 7 bases align to TRBD2. CDR1 is MNHNS and CDR2 is SASEGT in the germline V gene. After removal of 5 bases from V and 1 base from J, the junction contained 9 bases not matched to a gene. The CDR3 covers 16 residues. CDR3 coding DNA: TGTGCCAGCAGTCAAAGACTAGCCGCGCGCACAGATACGCAGTATTTT. Amino acid sequence: CASSQRLAARTDTQYF.

This chain links TRBV6-1 with TRBJ2-7; 12 positions agree with TRBD2. This CDR3 comprises 14 residues. The germline CDR1 and CDR2 sequences are MNHNS and SASEGT. With V trimmed by 4 bases and J by 7 bases, 5 bases remained unmatched. The DNA of the CDR3 is TGTGCCAGCAGTGGACTAGCGGGAGTCGGAGAGCAGTACTTC. Its translation: CASSGLAGVGEQYF.